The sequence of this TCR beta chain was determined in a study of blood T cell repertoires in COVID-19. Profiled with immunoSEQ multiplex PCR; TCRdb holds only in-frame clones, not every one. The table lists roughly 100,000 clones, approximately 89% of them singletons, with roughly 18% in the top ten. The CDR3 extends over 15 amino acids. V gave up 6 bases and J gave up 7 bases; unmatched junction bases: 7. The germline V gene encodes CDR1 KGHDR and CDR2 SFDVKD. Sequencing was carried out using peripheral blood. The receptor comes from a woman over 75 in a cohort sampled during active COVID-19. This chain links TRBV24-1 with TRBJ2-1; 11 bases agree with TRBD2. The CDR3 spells CATSYTGLAVNEQFF. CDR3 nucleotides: TGTGCCACCAGTTATACGGGACTAGCGGTTAATGAGCAGTTCTTC.